One sample yielded the 18 T cell receptor beta chains listed below, sequenced in a study of T cell responses to AZD1222 COVID-19 vaccine. The table came from immunoSEQ multiplex PCR; TCRdb's copy has only in-frame clones and leaves some out. The data show about 120,000 clones, approximately 90% seen once. The sequences come from peripheral blood, collected 28 days after the second AZD1222 dose. The receptors come from an adult who received the AZD1222 COVID-19 vaccine.

V gene TRBV6-5 combines with J gene TRBJ2-7; 10 nucleotides agree with TRBD2. Germline V gene data show CDR1 as MNHEY and CDR2 as SVGAGI. V lost 7 bases, J lost 2 bases, and 5 bases stayed unmatched. The CDR3 totals 14 residues. CDR3 protein: CASILLAGPYEQYF. CDR3 DNA: TGTGCCAGCATTTTACTAGCGGGACCCTACGAGCAGTACTTC.

The chain combines TRBV27 with TRBJ2-1; 9 nucleotides align to TRBD2. Germline-derived CDR1 and CDR2 are MNHEY and SMNVEV (reference sequence). The CDR3 has 15 residues. The V and J ends lost 6 bases and 4 bases, in that order; junction bases with no gene match: 7. CDR3 DNA sequence: TGTGCCAGCAGGGTAGCGGGGGATGTATACAATGAGCAGTTCTTC. This codes for CASRVAGDVYNEQFF.

In its sample, this clone was seen once. The chain couples TRBV3-1 (or the pseudogene TRBV3-2) to TRBJ1-4; 7 bases are a match to TRBD1. The CDR3 runs 14 residues. CDR1 LGHDT and CDR2 YNNKEL come from the germline V gene (reference sequence). V shed 5 bases and J 6 bases; nucleotides not matched to a gene: 6. The CDR3 nucleotides read TGTGCCAGCAGCTGGGACAGAGACTATGAAAAACTGTTTTTT. Translation: CASSWDRDYEKLFF.

The V and J genes are TRBV5-5 and TRBJ1-6; the D gene is possibly TRBD1 (5 bases). The CDR3 extends over 14 amino acids. V lost 2 bases, J lost 9 bases, and 12 bases lay in between. From germline, CDR1 is SGHKS and CDR2 YYEKEE (reference sequence). CDR3 sequence (DNA): TGTGCCAGCAGCTTAGGAGGGGAGGGTTCACCCCTCCACTTT. Its translation is CASSLGGEGSPLHF.

The rearrangement joins TRBV7-6 to TRBJ2-1, with a possible D match to TRBD2 (6 bases). The CDR3 covers 14 residues. V was trimmed by 10 bases and J by 6 bases, leaving 19 bases between them. Germline values: CDR1 SGHVS, CDR2 FNYEAQ. CDR3: CAIRLGSDGNEQFF. The CDR3 DNA reads as TGTGCCATCCGGCTCGGGAGCGACGGCAATGAGCAGTTCTTC.

The CDR3 region is CASSLEGGLEAFF. The CDR3 DNA reads as TGCGCCAGCAGCTTGGAAGGTGGACTTGAAGCTTTCTTT. This rearrangement joins TRBV5-1 to TRBJ1-1, with unresolved D. CDR1 SGHRS and CDR2 YFSETQ come from the germline V gene. This CDR3 comprises 13 residues. V was cut by 0 bases and J by 7 bases, with 10 bases left in between.

The chain is built from TRBV19 and TRBJ2-3; D might be TRBD1 (5 bases). The CDR3 extends over 16 amino acids. From germline, CDR1 is LNHDA and CDR2 SQIVND (reference sequence). Between the trimmed V and J ends, which lost 2 bases and 1 base, there was a span of 13 bases. Here the CDR3 reads CASSIRQGSGTDTQYF. Here the CDR3 DNA reads TGTGCCAGTAGTATACGTCAGGGCTCGGGCACAGATACGCAGTATTTT.

V and J are TRBV27 and TRBJ2-1, with 9 positions matching TRBD2. Losses at the gene ends were 5 bases for V and 4 bases for J; bases not matched to a gene: 6. There are 15 residues in the CDR3. Germline assignment: CDR1 MNHEY and CDR2 SMNVEV (reference sequence). In DNA, the CDR3 is TGTGCCAGCAGTCCTGGGAGCGGGAGGTACAATGAGCAGTTCTTC. Amino acid sequence: CASSPGSGRYNEQFF.

V gene TRBV9 combines with J gene TRBJ1-3; tentative D call: TRBD1 (5 bases). V lost 4 bases, J lost 0 bases, and 17 bases lay in between. This CDR3 comprises 17 residues. CDR1 is SGDLS and CDR2 is YYNGEE in the germline V gene. In nucleotides, the CDR3 is TGTGCCAGCAGCTCCAGTGGGGGACCGTTCTCTGGAAACACCATATATTTT. This sequence encodes CASSSSGGPFSGNTIYF.

J is TRBJ2-7 and V is TRBV19; no firm D call. V was trimmed by 3 bases and J by 4 bases, leaving 13 bases between them. The CDR3 loop spans 14 amino acids. In germline, CDR1 is LNHDA, CDR2 SQIVND (reference sequence). The CDR3 protein is CASSIQPAGYEQYF. The CDR3 DNA follows: TGTGCCAGTAGTATTCAGCCGGCAGGATACGAGCAGTACTTC.

The J gene is TRBJ2-6, the V gene TRBV28; D may be TRBD1 (6 bases). V was cut by 5 bases and J by 2 bases, with 13 bases left in between. From germline, CDR1 is MDHEN and CDR2 SYDVKM. The CDR3 is 16 residues long. The CDR3: CASSSPGGAGANVLTF. The CDR3 DNA sequence: TGTGCCAGCAGTAGCCCTGGGGGCGCTGGGGCCAACGTCCTGACTTTC.

Here the CDR3 reads CASSYPPGSGYTDTQYF. CDR3 DNA: TGTGCCAGCAGTTACCCACCGGGTAGCGGCTACACAGATACGCAGTATTTT. The J gene is TRBJ2-3, the V gene TRBV6-2 or TRBV6-3, with a possible D match to TRBD2 (6 bases). CDR1 and CDR2 (germline): MNHEY, SVGEGT. Trimming removed 2 bases at V and 2 bases at J, with 17 bases between. The CDR3 runs 17 residues.

V gene TRBV7-6 combines with J gene TRBJ2-3, with 10 bases that match TRBD2. CDR3 size: 18 residues. The germline CDR1 and CDR2 sequences are SGHVS and FNYEAQ. The V gene end was trimmed by 2 bases and the J gene end by 0 bases; junction bases not matched to a gene: 8. The CDR3 sequence is CASSLSVPSGGSTDTQYF. CDR3 nucleotides: TGTGCCAGCAGCTTAAGTGTGCCTAGCGGGGGTAGCACAGATACGCAGTATTTT.

This rearrangement joins TRBV5-5 to TRBJ1-1, with D perhaps TRBD1 (5 bases). This CDR3 has 13 residues. The V and J ends lost 6 bases and 1 base respectively, with 10 bases between them. CDR1 and CDR2 from the germline V gene are SGHKS and YYEKEE (reference sequence). The DNA of the CDR3 is TGTGCCAGCACCGGGGACTGGAACACTGAAGCTTTCTTT. Its translation is CASTGDWNTEAFF. Full variable domain (rest looked up from reference TRBV5-5 and TRBJ1-1): DAGVTQSPTHLIKTRGQQVTLRCSPISGHKSVSWYQQVLGQGPQFIFQYYEKEERGRGNFPDRFSARQFPNYSSELNVNALLLGDSALYLCASTGDWNTEAFFGQGTRLTVV.

This clone has only one observation. V usage is TRBV27 and J usage is TRBJ1-5; 7 bases align to TRBD1. Germline assignment: CDR1 MNHEY and CDR2 SMNVEV (reference sequence). The CDR3 has 15 amino acids. The J segment lost 4 bases and the V segment lost 6 bases, leaving 9 bases of the junction unmatched. CDR3 amino acids: CASRRGGNGNQPQHF. Here the CDR3 DNA reads TGTGCCAGCAGACGAGGGGGCAACGGAAATCAGCCCCAGCATTTT.

J is TRBJ2-3 and V is TRBV2; D possibly corresponds to TRBD2 (7 bases). V was clipped by 5 bases and J by 2 bases, with 17 bases between them. CDR1 SNHLY and CDR2 FYNNEI come from the germline V gene. This CDR3 has 16 amino acids. The CDR3 region has the DNA TGTGCCAGCAGTTCCCCCAGCGGGACATCCACAGATACGCAGTATTTT. Residues: CASSSPSGTSTDTQYF.

The V call is TRBV5-5, the J call TRBJ1-2, with TRBD1 as a possible D gene (5 bases). Germline V gene lookup returns CDR1 SGHKS and CDR2 YYEKEE (reference sequence). Deletions cut 4 bases from V and 2 bases from J, with 18 bases between. This CDR3 is 16 amino acids long. The CDR3 region is CASSPRAGTVNYGYTF. The DNA of the CDR3 is TGTGCCAGCAGCCCCCGGGCAGGGACCGTCAACTATGGCTACACCTTC.

This clone was counted a single time. This chain joins TRBV5-5 and TRBJ2-1, with a possible D match to TRBD1 (5 bases). With 4 bases removed from V and 0 bases from J, the gap between germline ends came to 14 bases. Per the germline V gene, CDR1 is SGHKS and CDR2 is YYEKEE (reference sequence). The CDR3 is made up of 16 amino acids. The CDR3 loop is CASSPRQFNSYNEQFF. The CDR3, as DNA: TGTGCCAGCAGCCCGAGACAGTTTAACTCCTACAATGAGCAGTTCTTC.